The 8 T cell receptor beta chains reported below all come from one sample, sequenced in a study of OX40 agonist ivuxolimab in advanced cancers. The protocol was immunoSEQ multiplex PCR, while the TCRdb copy is restricted to in-frame clones and leaves out a portion. The table has 94,000 or so clones, 84% seen once; the top ten hold around 5.8%. The sequencing here drew on CD4+ or CD8+ T cells sorted from blood, taken in a trial of the OX40 agonist ivuxolimab. The receptors originated from an adult with an advanced solid tumor such as melanoma, head and neck, liver or kidney cancer.

The V call is TRBV19, the J call TRBJ1-2, with no clear D. There are 13 residues in the CDR3. V was cut by 8 bases and J by 3 bases, with 13 bases left in between. The germline V gene has CDR1 LNHDA and CDR2 SQIVND (reference sequence). CDR3 nucleotide sequence: TGTGCCAGTGAGCGGACGGTTGACTATGGCTACACCTTC. Translation gives CASERTVDYGYTF.

The chain has TRBV4-3 and TRBJ1-2; D uncertain. The germline V gene has CDR1 LGHNA and CDR2 YSLEER. Trimming took 0 bases from V and 5 from J, leaving 7 bases between them. The CDR3 extends over 13 amino acids. This CDR3 reads CASSQEPAYGYTF. The CDR3 DNA is TGCGCCAGCAGCCAAGAACCCGCTTATGGCTACACCTTC.

The chain has TRBV10-3 and TRBJ2-3, with 7 bases fitting TRBD2. Germline CDR1 ENHRY, CDR2 SYGVKD. V was pared by 4 bases and J by 2 bases, with 9 bases of the junction left unmatched. This CDR3 has 16 amino acids. CDR3 in DNA: TGTGCCATCAGTGCGGGAGCGGGAAAGGACACAGATACGCAGTATTTT. This gives the protein CAISAGAGKDTDTQYF.

The chain uses TRBV9 and TRBJ2-1; maybe TRBD1 (6 bases). Germline V gives CDR1 SGDLS, CDR2 YYNGEE. The CDR3 has 15 amino acids. The V and J ends lost 1 base and 6 bases respectively, with 14 bases between them. The CDR3 nucleotides are TGTGCCAGCAGCGTAAAACAGGGCCCTTTCAATGAGCAGTTCTTC. The encoded protein is CASSVKQGPFNEQFF.

This clone appeared a single time. This chain links TRBV2 with TRBJ2-5; TRBD2 matches 7 bases. Per germline, CDR1 SNHLY and CDR2 FYNNEI. V shed 5 bases, J shed 0 bases, and the junction held 6 bases outside the gene matches. The length of the CDR3 is 15 residues. For the CDR3, the DNA is TGTGCCAGCAGTACCCGGGGAGGGTACCAAGAGACCCAGTACTTC. It is translated as CASSTRGGYQETQYF.

The chain links TRBV18 to TRBJ2-7, with D possibly TRBD2 on 6 matching bases. This CDR3 is built from 15 residues. Germline V gives CDR1 KGHSH, CDR2 LQKENI. Between the trimmed V and J ends, which lost 3 bases and 0 bases, there was a span of 12 bases. The CDR3 sequence is CASSPKEGSSYEQYF. The CDR3 DNA reads as TGTGCCAGCTCACCGAAGGAGGGGAGCTCCTACGAGCAGTACTTC.

This chain links TRBV29-1 with TRBJ1-1; a weak D match, TRBD1 (5 bases). The germline V and J ends were trimmed by 4 bases and 6 bases, with 12 bases remaining between them. The CDR3 sequence is 12 residues long. Germline CDR1 reads SQVTM; CDR2 reads ANQGSEA. The CDR3 loop is CSVAQGRAEAFF. CDR3 sequence (DNA): TGCAGCGTTGCGCAGGGTCGGGCTGAAGCTTTCTTT.

The chain links TRBV12-5 to TRBJ2-1; no firm D call. The CDR3 length is 12 residues. The germline V gene has CDR1 LGHNT and CDR2 FRNRAP. Between the trimmed V and J ends, which lost 2 bases and 7 bases, there was a span of 6 bases. The chain's CDR3 is CASGLTKNEQFF. The CDR3 bases are TGTGCTAGTGGTTTGACTAAGAATGAGCAGTTCTTC.